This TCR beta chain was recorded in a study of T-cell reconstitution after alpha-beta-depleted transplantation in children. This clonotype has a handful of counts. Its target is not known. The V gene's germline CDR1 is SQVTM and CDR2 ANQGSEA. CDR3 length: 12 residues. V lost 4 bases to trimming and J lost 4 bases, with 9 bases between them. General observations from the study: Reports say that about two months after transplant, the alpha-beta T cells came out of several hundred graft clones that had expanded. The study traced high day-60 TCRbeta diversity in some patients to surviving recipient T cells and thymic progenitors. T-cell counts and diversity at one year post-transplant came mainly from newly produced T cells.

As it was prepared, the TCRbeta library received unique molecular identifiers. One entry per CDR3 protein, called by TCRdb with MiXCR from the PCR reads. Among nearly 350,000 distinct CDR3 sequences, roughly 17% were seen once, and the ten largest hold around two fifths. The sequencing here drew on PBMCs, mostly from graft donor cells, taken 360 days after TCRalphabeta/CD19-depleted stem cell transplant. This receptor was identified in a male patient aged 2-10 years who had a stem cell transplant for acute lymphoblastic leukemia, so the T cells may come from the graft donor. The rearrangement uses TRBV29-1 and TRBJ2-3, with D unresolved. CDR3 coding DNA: TGCAGCGTTGTACCGGGCTCAGATACGCAGTATTTT. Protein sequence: CSVVPGSDTQYF.